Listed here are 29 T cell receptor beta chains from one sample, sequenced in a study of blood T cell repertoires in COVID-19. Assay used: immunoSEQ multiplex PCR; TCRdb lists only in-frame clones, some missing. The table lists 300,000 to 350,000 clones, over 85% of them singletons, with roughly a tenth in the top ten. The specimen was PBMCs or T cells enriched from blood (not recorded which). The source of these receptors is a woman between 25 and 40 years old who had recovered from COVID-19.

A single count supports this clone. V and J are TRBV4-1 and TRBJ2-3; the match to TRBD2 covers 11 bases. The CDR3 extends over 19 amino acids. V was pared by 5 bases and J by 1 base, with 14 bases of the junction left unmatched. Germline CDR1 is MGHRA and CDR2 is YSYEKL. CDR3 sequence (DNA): TGCGCCAGCAGCGACATTAGCGGGAGGGCCCTGGCAGGCACAGATACGCAGTATTTT. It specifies CASSDISGRALAGTDTQYF.

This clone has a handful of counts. The CDR3 sequence: CASSPRWGQQNSPLHF. The CDR3 DNA is TGTGCCAGCAGTCCGCGGTGGGGGCAGCAGAATTCACCCCTCCACTTT. V gene TRBV27 combines with J gene TRBJ1-6, with D possibly matching TRBD1 (6 bases). The CDR3 runs to 16 residues. V was trimmed by 5 bases and J by 7 bases, leaving 18 bases between them. Germline V gene sequence: CDR1 MNHEY, CDR2 SMNVEV (reference sequence).

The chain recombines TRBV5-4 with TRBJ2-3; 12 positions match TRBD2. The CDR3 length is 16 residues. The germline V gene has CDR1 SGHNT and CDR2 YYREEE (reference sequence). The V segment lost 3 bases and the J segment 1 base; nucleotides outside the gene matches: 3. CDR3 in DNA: TGTGCCAGCAGCTCTAGGACTAGCGGGGGCACAGATACGCAGTATTTT. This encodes CASSSRTSGGTDTQYF.

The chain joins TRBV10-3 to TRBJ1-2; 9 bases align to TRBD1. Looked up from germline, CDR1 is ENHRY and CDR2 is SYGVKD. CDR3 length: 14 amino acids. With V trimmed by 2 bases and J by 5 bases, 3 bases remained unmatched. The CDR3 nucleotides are TGTGCCATCAGTGAGGACAGGGGGTCTTATGGCTACACCTTC. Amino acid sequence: CAISEDRGSYGYTF.

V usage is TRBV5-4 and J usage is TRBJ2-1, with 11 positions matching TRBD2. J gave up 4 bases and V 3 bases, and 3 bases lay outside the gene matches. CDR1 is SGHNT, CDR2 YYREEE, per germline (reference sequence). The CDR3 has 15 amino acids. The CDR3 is CASSSTSGMYNEQFF. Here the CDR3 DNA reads TGTGCCAGCAGCTCGACTAGCGGGATGTACAATGAGCAGTTCTTC.

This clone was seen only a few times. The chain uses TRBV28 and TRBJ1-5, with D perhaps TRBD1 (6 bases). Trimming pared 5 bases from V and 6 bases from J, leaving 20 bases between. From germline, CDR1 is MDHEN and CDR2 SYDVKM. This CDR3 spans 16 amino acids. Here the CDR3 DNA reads TGTGCCAGCAGTCCCCCAAGGGGGGGGCGCGGTCAGCCCCAGCATTTT. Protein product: CASSPPRGGRGQPQHF.

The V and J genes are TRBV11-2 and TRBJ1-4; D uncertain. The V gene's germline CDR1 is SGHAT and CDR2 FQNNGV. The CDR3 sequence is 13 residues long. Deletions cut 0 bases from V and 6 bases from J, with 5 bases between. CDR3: CASSLEEDEKLFF. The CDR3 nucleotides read TGTGCCAGCAGCTTAGAGGAGGATGAAAAACTGTTTTTT.

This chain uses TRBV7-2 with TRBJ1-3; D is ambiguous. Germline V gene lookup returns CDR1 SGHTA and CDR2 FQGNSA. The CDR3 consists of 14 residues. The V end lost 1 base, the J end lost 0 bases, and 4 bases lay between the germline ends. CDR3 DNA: TGTGCCAGCAGCTTAGGTATCTCTGGAAACACCATATATTTT. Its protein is CASSLGISGNTIYF.

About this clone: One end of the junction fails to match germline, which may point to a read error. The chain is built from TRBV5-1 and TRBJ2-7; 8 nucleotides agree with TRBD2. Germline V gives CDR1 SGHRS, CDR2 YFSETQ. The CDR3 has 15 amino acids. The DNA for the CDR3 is TGCGCCAGCAGCCCCCGGGAGGGCCGCTCCGACGAGCAGTACTTC. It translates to CASSPREGRSDEQYF.

The CDR3 sequence is CASSIQGSETQYF. The DNA for the CDR3 is TGTGCCAGCAGTATTCAGGGATCCGAGACCCAGTACTTC. This rearrangement joins TRBV12-3 or TRBV12-4 to TRBJ2-5; possible D gene TRBD1, 5 bases. V gave up 5 bases and J gave up 5 bases, with 12 bases separating them. This CDR3 is built from 13 residues.

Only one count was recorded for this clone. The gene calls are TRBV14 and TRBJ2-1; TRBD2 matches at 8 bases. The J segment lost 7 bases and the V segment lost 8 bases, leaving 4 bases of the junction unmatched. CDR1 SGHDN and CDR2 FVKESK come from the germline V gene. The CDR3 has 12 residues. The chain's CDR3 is CASGGRMNEQFF. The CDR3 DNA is TGTGCCAGCGGCGGGAGGATGAATGAGCAGTTCTTC.

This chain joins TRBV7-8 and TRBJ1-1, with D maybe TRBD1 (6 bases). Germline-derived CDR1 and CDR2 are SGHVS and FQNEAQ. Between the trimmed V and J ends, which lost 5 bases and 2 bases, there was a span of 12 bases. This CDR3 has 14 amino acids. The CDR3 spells CASSRQEVNTEAFF. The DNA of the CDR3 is TGTGCCAGCAGCCGACAGGAGGTTAACACTGAAGCTTTCTTT.

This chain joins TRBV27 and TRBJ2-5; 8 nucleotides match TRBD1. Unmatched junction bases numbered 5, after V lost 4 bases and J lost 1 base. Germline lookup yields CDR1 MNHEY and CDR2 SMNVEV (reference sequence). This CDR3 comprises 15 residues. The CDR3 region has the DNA TGTGCCAGCAGTTCCCAGGGGGCCCTCCAAGAGACCCAGTACTTC. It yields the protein CASSSQGALQETQYF.

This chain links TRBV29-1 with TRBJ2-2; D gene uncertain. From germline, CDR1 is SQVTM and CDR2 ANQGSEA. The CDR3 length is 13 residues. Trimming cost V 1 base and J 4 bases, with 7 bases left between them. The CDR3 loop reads CSVEGLATGELFF. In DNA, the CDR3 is TGCAGCGTTGAAGGCTTAGCCACCGGGGAGCTGTTTTTT.

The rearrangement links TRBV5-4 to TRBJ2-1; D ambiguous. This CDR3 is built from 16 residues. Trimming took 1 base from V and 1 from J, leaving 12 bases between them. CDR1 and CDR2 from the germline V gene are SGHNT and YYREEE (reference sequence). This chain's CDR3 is CASSLSASASYNEQFF. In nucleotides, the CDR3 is TGTGCCAGCAGCTTGTCAGCGTCAGCATCCTACAATGAGCAGTTCTTC.

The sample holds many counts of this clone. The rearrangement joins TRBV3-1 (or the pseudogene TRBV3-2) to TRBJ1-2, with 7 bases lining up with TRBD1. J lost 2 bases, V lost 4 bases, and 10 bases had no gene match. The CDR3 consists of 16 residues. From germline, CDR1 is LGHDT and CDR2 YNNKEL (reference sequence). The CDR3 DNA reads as TGTGCCAGCAGCCTCCACAGGGGTCTGGCCAACTATGGCTACACCTTC. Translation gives CASSLHRGLANYGYTF.

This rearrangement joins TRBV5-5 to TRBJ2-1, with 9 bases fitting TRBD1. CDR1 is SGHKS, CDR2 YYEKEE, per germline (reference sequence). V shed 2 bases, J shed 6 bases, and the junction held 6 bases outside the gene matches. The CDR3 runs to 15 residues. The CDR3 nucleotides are TGTGCCAGCAGCTTCCCGGGGACAGGGTCCAATGAGCAGTTCTTC. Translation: CASSFPGTGSNEQFF.

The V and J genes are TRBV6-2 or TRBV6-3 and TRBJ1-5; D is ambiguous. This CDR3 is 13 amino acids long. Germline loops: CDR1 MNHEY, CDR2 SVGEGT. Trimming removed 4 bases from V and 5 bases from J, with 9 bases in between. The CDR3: CASSFRRDQPQHF. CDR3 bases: TGTGCCAGCAGTTTCCGACGGGATCAGCCCCAGCATTTT.

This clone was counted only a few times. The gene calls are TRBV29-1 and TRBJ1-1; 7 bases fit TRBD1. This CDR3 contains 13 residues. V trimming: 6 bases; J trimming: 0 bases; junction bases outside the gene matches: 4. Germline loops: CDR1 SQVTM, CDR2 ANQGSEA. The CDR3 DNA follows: TGCAGCGTACCCGACAGGGTGAACACTGAAGCTTTCTTT. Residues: CSVPDRVNTEAFF.

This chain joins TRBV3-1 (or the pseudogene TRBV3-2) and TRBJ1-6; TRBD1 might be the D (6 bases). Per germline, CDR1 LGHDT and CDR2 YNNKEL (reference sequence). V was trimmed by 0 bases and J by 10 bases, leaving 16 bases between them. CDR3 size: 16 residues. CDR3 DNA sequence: TGTGCCAGCAGCCAAGACTTCGGGGGGGCGAGGTCACCCCTCCACTTT. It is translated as CASSQDFGGARSPLHF.

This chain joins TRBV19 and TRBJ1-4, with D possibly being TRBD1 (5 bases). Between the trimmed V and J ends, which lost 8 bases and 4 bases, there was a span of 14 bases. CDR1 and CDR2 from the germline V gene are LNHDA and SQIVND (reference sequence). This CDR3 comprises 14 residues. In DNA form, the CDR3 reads TGTGCCAGTTCTTCCGGGACTTTTAATGAAAAACTGTTTTTT. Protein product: CASSSGTFNEKLFF.

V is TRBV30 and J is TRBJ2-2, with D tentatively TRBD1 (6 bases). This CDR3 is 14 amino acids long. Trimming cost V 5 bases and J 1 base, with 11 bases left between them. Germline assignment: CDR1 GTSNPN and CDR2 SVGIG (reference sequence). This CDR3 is CAWVRQVNTGELFF. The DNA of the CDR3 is TGTGCCTGGGTAAGACAGGTGAACACCGGGGAGCTGTTTTTT.

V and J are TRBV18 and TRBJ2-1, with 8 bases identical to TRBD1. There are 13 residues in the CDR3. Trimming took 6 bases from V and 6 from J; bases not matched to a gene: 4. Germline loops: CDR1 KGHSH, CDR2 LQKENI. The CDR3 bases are TGTGCCAGCTCCGGACAGGGTTCCAATGAGCAGTTCTTC. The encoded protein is CASSGQGSNEQFF.

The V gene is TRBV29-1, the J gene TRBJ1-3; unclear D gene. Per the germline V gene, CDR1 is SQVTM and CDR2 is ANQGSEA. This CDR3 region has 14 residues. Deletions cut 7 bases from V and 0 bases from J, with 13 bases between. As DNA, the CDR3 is TGCAGCGCCGCACAGAGATACTCTGGAAACACCATATATTTT. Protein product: CSAAQRYSGNTIYF.

The CDR3 is CASSIGTGRRNTEAFF. The CDR3 DNA reads as TGTGCCAGTAGCATTGGGACAGGGAGGCGGAACACTGAAGCTTTCTTT. The gene calls are TRBV19 and TRBJ1-1, with TRBD1 matching 9 bases. This CDR3 is built from 16 residues. The V segment lost 6 bases and the J segment 1 base; nucleotides outside the gene matches: 9. CDR1 and CDR2 (germline): LNHDA, SQIVND (reference sequence). The variable domain in full, completed from reference TRBV19 and TRBJ1-1, reads DGGITQSPKYLFRKEGQNVTLSCEQNLNHDAMYWYRQDPGQGLRLIYYSQIVNDFQKGDIAEGYSVSREKKESFPLTVTSAQKNPTAFYLCASSIGTGRRNTEAFFGQGTRLTVV.

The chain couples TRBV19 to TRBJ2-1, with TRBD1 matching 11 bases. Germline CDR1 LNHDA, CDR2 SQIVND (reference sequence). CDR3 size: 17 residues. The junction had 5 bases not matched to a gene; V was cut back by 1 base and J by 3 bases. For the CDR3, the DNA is TGTGCCAGTAGTATAGCCTCCGGGACAGGGGGCTACAATGAGCAGTTCTTC. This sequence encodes CASSIASGTGGYNEQFF.

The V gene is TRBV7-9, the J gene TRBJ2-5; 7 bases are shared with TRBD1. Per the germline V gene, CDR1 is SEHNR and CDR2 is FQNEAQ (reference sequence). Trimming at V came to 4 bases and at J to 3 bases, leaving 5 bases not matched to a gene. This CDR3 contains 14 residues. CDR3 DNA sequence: TGTGCCAGCAGCTCTGGGACAGCCAAAGAGACCCAGTACTTC. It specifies CASSSGTAKETQYF.

The CDR3 DNA follows: TGTGCCAGCAGCCGGTTAGCGGGAGTAGTAAACACCGGGGAGCTGTTTTTT. This translates into CASSRLAGVVNTGELFF. This chain connects TRBV4-2 to TRBJ2-2; 9 positions agree with TRBD2. The CDR3 covers 17 residues. CDR1 LGHNA and CDR2 YNFKEQ come from the germline V gene. J gave up 2 bases and V 4 bases, and 8 bases lay outside the gene matches.

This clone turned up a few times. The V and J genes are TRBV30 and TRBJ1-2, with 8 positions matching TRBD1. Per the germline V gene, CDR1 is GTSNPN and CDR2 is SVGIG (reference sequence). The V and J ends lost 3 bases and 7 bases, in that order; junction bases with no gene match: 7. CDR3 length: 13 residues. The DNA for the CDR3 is TGTGCCTGGAGCTACGACAGGGGCCGTGGCTACACCTTC. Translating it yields CAWSYDRGRGYTF.